The text below deals with one TCR beta chain. The antigen is not known. These data come from a study of blood T cell dynamics during melanoma immunotherapy. Study information: Metastatic melanoma patients received first-line pembrolizumab or nivolumab plus ipilimumab.

CDR3 length: 13 residues. Germline lookup yields CDR1 ENHRY and CDR2 SYGVKD. V lost 0 bases and J lost 4, with 6 bases in between. DNA loading was fixed at around 0.35 ug for all bulk PBMC samples. Repertoires were generated with immunoSEQ multiplex PCR, while TCRdb's copy carries only in-frame clones and drops some. The sample lists about 13,000 clones; approximately 89% were seen once. Time point meaning: pre-treatment baseline. Blood was drawn before treatment and at week 3 after checkpoint blockade. Study-level findings and limits: Unlike progressors, later disease-control patients had W3 repertoires gaining clonality or diversity.

V and J are TRBV10-3 and TRBJ2-5; D not resolved. Source: blood, taken from a patient treated with checkpoint blockade. The sequence came from a human donor with melanoma. The CDR3, as DNA: TGTGCCATCAGTGAGTCCAGTCCAGAGACCCAGTACTTC. Residues: CAISESSPETQYF.